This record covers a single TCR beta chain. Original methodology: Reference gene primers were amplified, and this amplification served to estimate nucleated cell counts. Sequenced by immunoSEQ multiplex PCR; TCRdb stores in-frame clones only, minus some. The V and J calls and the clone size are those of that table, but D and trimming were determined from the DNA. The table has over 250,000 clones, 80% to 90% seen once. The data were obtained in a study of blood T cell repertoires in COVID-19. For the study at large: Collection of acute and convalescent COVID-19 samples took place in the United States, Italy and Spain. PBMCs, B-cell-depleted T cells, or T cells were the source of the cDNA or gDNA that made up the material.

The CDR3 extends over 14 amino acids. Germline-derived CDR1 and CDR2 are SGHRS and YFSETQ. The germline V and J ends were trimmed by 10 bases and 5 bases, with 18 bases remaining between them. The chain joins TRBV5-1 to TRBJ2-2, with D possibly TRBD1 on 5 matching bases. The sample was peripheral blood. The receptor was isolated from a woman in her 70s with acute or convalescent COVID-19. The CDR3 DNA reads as TGCGCCGGATCCGGAGACAGTGAAACCGGGGAGCTGTTTTTT. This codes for CAGSGDSETGELFF.